This TCR beta chain was captured by sequencing in a study of cytomegalovirus exposure and HLA in healthy donors. The PCR ran on 60 Vbeta and 13 Jbeta primers. Using immunoSEQ multiplex PCR, the repertoire was profiled, and TCRdb retains in-frame clones only, with some absent. The data show 150,000 to 200,000 clones, with around 77% seen just once and 1.5% to 2% held by the top ten. Findings and limits, study-wide: The study put 160 or so TCR beta chains on its list as cytomegalovirus-associated. Accurate prediction of HLA-A and HLA-B alleles (for most subjects) was reportedly achieved from TCR beta sequences. TRBV6-2, TRBV6-3 and other indistinguishable V segments were excluded.

A remark on this clone: Its cognate antigen is unknown.

The CDR3 contains 14 residues. Germline CDR1 SNHLY, CDR2 FYNNEI. The V and J ends lost 6 bases and 2 bases, in that order; junction bases with no gene match: 4. All the people who gave samples were healthy bone marrow donors. Input material: PBMCs. The chain has TRBV2 and TRBJ2-3; TRBD2 agrees at 8 bases. The receptor comes from a woman aged 25 to 39 in good health and CMV-seronegative. The CDR3 sequence is CASRAGEITDTQYF. The CDR3 coding sequence is TGTGCCAGCAGAGCGGGAGAAATCACAGATACGCAGTATTTT. Full variable domain (remainder filled in from reference TRBV2 and TRBJ2-3): EPEVTQTPSHQVTQMGQEVILRCVPISNHLYFYWYRQILGQKVEFLVSFYNNEISEKSEIFDDQFSVERPDGSNFTLKIRSTKLEDSAMYFCASRAGEITDTQYFGPGTRLTVL.